These 30 T cell receptor beta chains were sequenced from one sample in a study of tumor-infiltrating lymphocytes in primary liver carcinoma. RNA isolated from unsorted whole blood supplied the blood RNA, with germline DNA also extracted. A primer matching the constant region was used to make TCR beta cDNA from approximately 520 ng of total RNA. Generation of the TCR beta libraries relied on three nested multiplex PCR rounds using slightly modified ARM-PCR. TRBV1-TRBV30 forward primers and a C-beta reverse primer were used in the first two PCR rounds, which each ran for ten to eleven cycles. TCRdb re-derived calls from the multiplex PCR reads in MiXCR, one entry per CDR3 protein. The table has 330,000 or so distinct CDR3 sequences, almost 65% seen once. The material sequenced was peripheral blood. These TCRs come from a man aged 40-49 years with primary liver carcinoma and hepatitis B virus infection.

This clonotype was recorded many times. This chain connects TRBV6-1 to TRBJ2-2, with a tentative D call TRBD1 (5 bases). Trimming stripped 4 bases from V and 6 bases from J, with 15 bases between. CDR3 size: 15 residues. Germline CDR1 and CDR2: MNHNS and SASEGT. In DNA, the CDR3 is TGTGCCAGCAGTGGAATCGCAGGGTCCCCCGGGGAGCTGTTTTTT. Its protein is CASSGIAGSPGELFF.

Of note for this clonotype: Relative to the germline gene, one junction end is altered; a read error may explain this. This chain uses TRBV6-2 or TRBV6-3 with TRBJ2-6; D may be TRBD2 (5 bases). This CDR3 has 17 amino acids. Germline V gene lookup returns CDR1 MNHEY and CDR2 SVGEGT. The CDR3 nucleotides are TGTGTCAGCAGTTATGTTCCCGGGGAGTCTGGGGCCAACGTCCTGACTTTC. This gives the protein CVSSYVPGESGANVLTF.

Of note for this clonotype: A much larger clone differs from this one at a single base, so this may be a read error. CDR3 sequence (DNA): TGTGCCAGCAGTCAAGGACAGGGAGCTTTCTTT. This encodes CASSQGQGAFF. This rearrangement joins TRBV6-6 to TRBJ1-1; TRBD1 matches 8 bases. The CDR3 extends over 11 amino acids. Germline CDR1 reads MNHNY; CDR2 reads SVGAGI (reference sequence). Trimming at V came to 5 bases and at J to 10 bases, leaving 3 bases not matched to a gene.

To note about this clonotype: The junction and the germline gene differ at one end; a read error may be behind it. The CDR3 region is CANSRLDGQYF. DNA of the CDR3: TGTGCCAACAGTCGACTAGACGGGCAGTACTTC. The chain carries TRBV12-3 or TRBV12-4 and TRBJ2-7, with D tentatively TRBD2 (6 bases). This CDR3 is 11 amino acids long.

Of note for this clonotype: Its ends do not fully match the called genes, so a read error is possible. The chain combines TRBV6-2 or TRBV6-3 with TRBJ2-2, with a weak D call TRBD2 (6 bases). The CDR3 sequence is 14 residues long. Germline V lookup: CDR1 MNHEY, CDR2 SVGEGT. CDR3 protein: CASGYSFGGGELFF. CDR3 DNA: TGTGCCAGCGGTTACTCGTTCGGGGGAGGGGAGCTGTTTTTT.

The chain carries TRBV20-1 and TRBJ2-3, with a tentative D call TRBD2 (6 bases). This CDR3 spans 14 amino acids. Germline V gene data show CDR1 as DFQATT and CDR2 as SNEGSKA (reference sequence). V was clipped by 7 bases and J by 1 base, with 15 bases between them. The CDR3 sequence: CSGGRDSGTDTQYF. The CDR3 DNA reads as TGCAGTGGAGGGCGGGACTCCGGCACAGATACGCAGTATTTT.

In the case of this clonotype: Just one base apart from a much larger clone, this may be a read error. The chain recombines TRBV5-1 with TRBJ2-1, with D unresolved. This CDR3 region has 12 residues. Looked up from germline, CDR1 is SGHRS and CDR2 is YFSETQ. CDR3 bases: TGCGCCAGCACCTTGACATTCAATGAGCAGTTCTTC. Its translation: CASTLTFNEQFF. Combining the CDR3 with reference TRBV5-1 and TRBJ2-1 gives the whole variable domain KAGVTQTPRYLIKTRGQQVTLSCSPISGHRSVSWYQQTPGQGLQFLFEYFSETQRNKGNFPGRFSGRQFSNSRSEMNVSTLELGDSALYLCASTLTFNEQFFGPGTRLTVL.

This clonotype was recorded at least ten times. V usage is TRBV6-2 or TRBV6-3 and J usage is TRBJ2-1; D may be TRBD2 (6 bases). CDR1 and CDR2 from the germline V gene are MNHEY and SVGEGT. CDR3 length: 15 residues. V was trimmed by 5 bases and J by 0 bases, leaving 11 bases between them. The CDR3 DNA follows: TGTGCCAGCAGTCTAGCGCGTAGCTCCTACAATGAGCAGTTCTTC. Amino acid sequence: CASSLARSSYNEQFF.

V gene TRBV20-1 combines with J gene TRBJ2-1; D might be TRBD2 (5 bases). The CDR3 has 16 residues. V dropped 1 base and J dropped 1 base, with 14 bases sitting between them. CDR1 is DFQATT, CDR2 SNEGSKA, per germline (reference sequence). The CDR3 region has the DNA TGCAGTGCTAGAGCGGAGGAGTGGGCATCCTACAATGAGCAGTTCTTC. Its protein product is CSARAEEWASYNEQFF.

Notes on this clonotype: An end of the junction does not agree with germline; a read error may underlie this. The chain combines TRBV6-6 with TRBJ2-3, with 14 bases identical to TRBD2. The germline gives CDR1 MNHNY, CDR2 SVGAGI (reference sequence). The CDR3 is made up of 16 amino acids. This chain's CDR3 is CANSYSGLAGVVTQYF. The CDR3 region has the DNA TGTGCCAACAGTTACTCGGGACTAGCGGGAGTGGTCACGCAGTATTTT.

The chain links TRBV14 to TRBJ2-1; maybe TRBD2 (6 bases). Trimming took 4 bases from V and 0 from J, leaving 25 bases between them. The CDR3 runs to 20 residues. Looked up from germline, CDR1 is SGHDN and CDR2 is FVKESK. CDR3 region: CASSLAGSGYPGASYNEQFF. CDR3 nucleotides: TGTGCCAGCAGCCTGGCGGGCTCAGGCTATCCGGGAGCCTCCTACAATGAGCAGTTCTTC.

This clonotype was seen many times. A much larger clone differs by one base, so this may be a read error. The gene calls are TRBV11-2 and TRBJ2-7, with TRBD2 matching 10 bases. This CDR3 has 14 residues. Germline assignment: CDR1 SGHAT and CDR2 FQNNGV. The CDR3 loop is CANSLLASGSKQYF. DNA for the CDR3: TGTGCCAACAGCTTATTAGCTAGCGGGAGCAAGCAGTACTTC.

This clonotype was detected a few times. The chain recombines TRBV6-6 with TRBJ1-4; D is unclear. Germline V gene sequence: CDR1 MNHNY, CDR2 SVGAGI (reference sequence). There are 16 residues in the CDR3. V dropped 7 bases and J dropped 5 bases, with 20 bases sitting between them. CDR3 nucleotide sequence: TGTGCCAGCATCGACATGGGCGAGGACGGAAATGAAAAACTGTTTTTT. This codes for CASIDMGEDGNEKLFF.

In the case of this clonotype: Since a much larger clone is just one base distant, this may be a read error. The chain recombines TRBV6-5 with TRBJ1-6, with D unresolved. The CDR3 has 15 residues. In germline, CDR1 is MNHEY, CDR2 SVGAGI. DNA of the CDR3: TGTGCCATCAGTTACCTGCCACCCCATAATTCACCCCTCCACTTT. Protein product: CAISYLPPHNSPLHF.

This clonotype was observed many times. The chain couples TRBV6-5 to TRBJ2-7; TRBD1 aligns across 11 bases. V shed 2 bases and J 0 bases; nucleotides not matched to a gene: 6. This CDR3 spans 17 amino acids. Germline assignment: CDR1 MNHEY and CDR2 SVGAGI. DNA for the CDR3: TGTGCCAGCAGTTACCAGTCCGGACAGGGGGCCTCCTACGAGCAGTACTTC. Translated: CASSYQSGQGASYEQYF.

The V gene is TRBV11-2, the J gene TRBJ2-1; D is possibly TRBD2 (5 bases). The germline V gene has CDR1 SGHAT and CDR2 FQNNGV. The ends were cut back, 5 bases at V and 7 bases at J, with 12 bases in the middle. The CDR3 covers 13 residues. CDR3 coding DNA: TGTGCCAGCAGCCAGTCACTAGGAAATGAGCAGTTCTTC. Amino acids: CASSQSLGNEQFF.

To note about this clonotype: With a much larger clone just one base away, this may be a read error. V and J are TRBV29-1 and TRBJ2-7, with unresolved D. The CDR3 runs to 11 residues. Looked up from germline, CDR1 is SQVTM and CDR2 is ANQGSEA. The CDR3 region has the DNA TGCGGCGTTCTGGCGTCTTACGAGCAGTACTTC. Protein: CGVLASYEQYF.

For this clonotype: Sequence at one end of the junction differs from germline and may be a read error. The rearrangement links TRBV11-3 to TRBJ2-7, with D perhaps matching TRBD2 (5 bases). From germline, CDR1 is SGHNT and CDR2 YENEEA. This CDR3 region has 13 residues. CDR3 sequence (DNA): TGTGCCAACAGCTTTCATGAGGGCTCCGAGCAGTACTTC. It encodes CANSFHEGSEQYF.

This clonotype was counted ten times or more. At one boundary the junction diverges from the germline segment, which might be a read error. The rearrangement links TRBV6-2 or TRBV6-3 to TRBJ2-7; no clear D. The CDR3 runs to 13 residues. Germline V gene data show CDR1 as MNHEY and CDR2 as SVGEGT. The CDR3 coding sequence is TGTGCCAGCAGTTACTCAAATTTGGCCCTCCCGCACTTC. Translation gives CASSYSNLALPHF.

A remark on this clonotype: The missing conserved phenylalanine or tryptophan at the end of this CDR3 makes a read error likely. This sequence joins TRBV7-9 and TRBJ1-2, with D perhaps matching TRBD1 (5 bases). Germline V gene lookup returns CDR1 SEHNR and CDR2 FQNEAQ (reference sequence). V dropped 5 bases and J dropped 7 bases, with 17 bases sitting between them. The CDR3 runs 14 residues. The CDR3 loop reads CASSGQSIQAGYTL. DNA for the CDR3: TGTGCCAGCAGCGGACAAAGCATACAGGCTGGCTACACCTTG.

A remark on this clonotype: Being one base from a much bigger clone, this may be a read error. V is TRBV14 and J is TRBJ2-7, with TRBD1 matching 9 bases. This CDR3 is built from 16 residues. Germline lookup yields CDR1 SGHDN and CDR2 FVKESK. The CDR3 reads CACSQSSGDRDYEQYF. As DNA, the CDR3 is TGTGCCTGCAGCCAGAGCTCAGGGGACAGGGACTACGAGCAGTACTTC.

This clonotype was counted ten times or more. The CDR3 nucleotides read TGCAGCGTCCTGCAGGGTGTGAATTCACCCCTCCACTTT. Translating gives CSVLQGVNSPLHF. The rearrangement uses TRBV29-1 and TRBJ1-6; D is possibly TRBD1 (5 bases). CDR1 SQVTM and CDR2 ANQGSEA come from the germline V gene. This CDR3 has 13 residues. The V gene lost 6 bases and the J gene lost 7 bases, with 13 bases spanning the gap.

The chain has TRBV5-1 and TRBJ2-3; D is possibly TRBD2 (5 bases). Germline V gene data show CDR1 as SGHRS and CDR2 as YFSETQ. This CDR3 region has 15 residues. The V and J ends lost 1 base and 4 bases respectively, with 13 bases between them. In nucleotides, the CDR3 is TGCGCCAGCAGCTTGTTGGCGGTGGAGGCAGATACGCAGTATTTT. It yields the protein CASSLLAVEADTQYF.

This clonotype was seen many times. CDR3 sequence (DNA): TGCAGCGTTGTATATAGCACTGAAGCTTTCTTT. Encoded protein: CSVVYSTEAFF. The rearrangement uses TRBV29-1 and TRBJ1-1; no clear D. The CDR3 sequence is 11 residues long. Germline V CDR1 and CDR2: SQVTM, ANQGSEA. V lost 4 bases, J lost 4 bases, and 7 bases lay in between. Full variable domain (rest looked up from reference TRBV29-1 and TRBJ1-1): SAVISQKPSRDICQRGTSLTIQCQVDSQVTMMFWYRQQPGQSLTLIATANQGSEATYESGFVIDKFPISRPNLTFSTLTVSNMSPEDSSIYLCSVVYSTEAFFGQGTRLTVV.

Remarks on this clonotype: An end of the junction differs from the germline gene, which may be a read error. The CDR3 spells CGVEINYEQYF. The CDR3 bases are TGCGGCGTGGAGATCAACTACGAGCAGTACTTC. This chain joins TRBV29-1 and TRBJ2-7; D is uncertain. The germline CDR1 and CDR2 sequences are SQVTM and ANQGSEA. CDR3 length equals 11 residues.

About this clonotype itself: The junction and the germline gene differ at one end; a read error may be behind it. This chain uses TRBV28 with TRBJ2-1; tentatively, D is TRBD1 (5 bases). Germline CDR1 and CDR2: MDHEN and SYDVKM. This CDR3 has 12 amino acids. In DNA form, the CDR3 reads TGTGCCTGCAGTTTTACCGACAGCCAGCAGTTCTTC. Its protein is CACSFTDSQQFF.

About this clonotype: Germline is not matched at one junction end, which may reflect a read error. The rearrangement joins TRBV11-2 to TRBJ2-2; 10 nucleotides agree with TRBD2. The CDR3 consists of 15 residues. Germline V gene lookup returns CDR1 SGHAT and CDR2 FQNNGV. CDR3 loop: CASSAGTSADGELLF. The CDR3 region has the DNA TGTGCCAGCAGCGCCGGGACTAGCGCAGACGGTGAGCTGTTATTT. Combining the CDR3 with reference TRBV11-2 and TRBJ2-2 gives the whole variable domain EAGVAQSPRYKIIEKRQSVAFWCNPISGHATLYWYQQILGQGPKLLIQFQNNGVVDDSQLPKDRFSAERLKGVDSTLKIQPAKLEDSAVYLCASSAGTSADGELLFGEGSRLTVL.

The chain links TRBV6-6 to TRBJ2-5; either TRBD1 or TRBD2 may supply D (5 bases each). This CDR3 has 15 amino acids. Germline V lookup: CDR1 MNHNY, CDR2 SVGAGI (reference sequence). V lost 1 base and J 3 bases, leaving 12 bases between the germline ends. The CDR3 region has the DNA TGTGCCAGCAGTTACTTGGGGACGAGGGAAGAGACCCAGTACTTC. Residues: CASSYLGTREETQYF.

The V call is TRBV13, the J call TRBJ2-7; D is undetermined. Germline-derived CDR1 and CDR2 are PRHDT and FYEKMQ (reference sequence). The CDR3 contains 13 residues. V was cut by 0 bases and J by 5 bases, with 8 bases left in between. CDR3 coding DNA: TGTGCCAGCAGCTTAGGCCTCTCGGACGAGCAGTACTTC. It is translated as CASSLGLSDEQYF.

There are many counts of this clonotype. The chain links TRBV4-3 to TRBJ2-7; 7 bases are a match to TRBD1. The ends lost 4 bases at V and 4 bases at J; junction bases unmatched: 4. Germline CDR1 is LGHNA and CDR2 is YSLEER. This CDR3 has 13 residues. CDR3 nucleotide sequence: TGCGCCAGCAGCCGGGAGACAGGGTACGAGCAGTACTTC. Amino acids: CASSRETGYEQYF.